The present T cell receptor (beta chain) was sequenced within a study of cytomegalovirus exposure and HLA in healthy donors. Study outcomes and limitations: In an earlier analysis, in roughly 600 donors, most V segments appeared productive either ~90% or ~30% of the time.

About this clone: What it binds is not known.

Amplification used 60 Vbeta primers and 13 Jbeta primers. TCRdb's table, derived via immunoSEQ multiplex PCR, lists solely in-frame clones and lacks some. Its listing shows 200,000 to 250,000 clones. CDR1 is SGHKS, CDR2 YYEKEE, per germline (reference sequence). CDR3 size: 16 residues. V lost 4 bases to trimming and J lost 4 bases; unmatched junction nucleotides: 10. The specimen sequenced was PBMCs. This chain joins TRBV5-5 and TRBJ2-5, with TRBD2 matching 10 bases. The TCR was taken from a girl aged 2-9 years in good health and CMV-seropositive. CDR3 region: CASSRILAGGGETQYF. The CDR3 coding sequence is TGTGCCAGCAGCCGAATCTTAGCGGGAGGAGGAGAGACCCAGTACTTC.